This TCR beta chain appears in the sequencing data of a study of cytomegalovirus exposure and HLA in healthy donors. This CDR3 is 15 amino acids long. V lost 4 bases to trimming and J lost 5 bases; unmatched junction nucleotides: 5. Germline-derived CDR1 and CDR2 are SGHNT and YYREEE (reference sequence). Each of the donors was a healthy bone marrow donor. The donors, nominally healthy at sampling, likely had unrecorded immune exposures. The PCR ran on 60 Vbeta and 13 Jbeta primers. Data came from immunoSEQ multiplex PCR; TCRdb stores just in-frame clones and leaves some out. This sample carries 90,000 to 100,000 clones, around 77% of them seen once, and the ten largest clones take approximately 7.7%. General observations from the study: Across donors, most TCRs were seen rarely, yet some public ones were widespread.

In the case of this clone: Its antigen is currently unknown.

This sequence was found in a female donor in good health and CMV-seronegative. V usage is TRBV5-4 and J usage is TRBJ2-1, with 11 bases lining up with TRBD2. The sequenced material came from PBMCs. The CDR3: CASSTGTSGDNEQFF. The CDR3 DNA is TGTGCCAGCAGCACCGGGACTAGCGGTGACAATGAGCAGTTCTTC.